The sequence of this TCR beta chain was determined in a study of PD-1 blockade in mismatch repair-deficient tumors. Study-level information: All were previously treated, progressing patients with approximately 11 mismatch repair-deficient cancer types.

Study-level results: Rapid post-treatment expansion, then contraction, generally preceding radiologic response, marked tumor-resident clones.

Data came from immunoSEQ multiplex PCR; TCRdb stores just in-frame clones and leaves some out. There are 100,000 to 150,000 clones in the sample; around 87% occur only once, and approximately 13% lies in the top ten. On this clone itself: As yet, its antigen is unknown.

Germline V gene sequence: CDR1 SEHNR, CDR2 FQNEAQ (reference sequence). V was clipped by 6 bases and J by 3 bases; unmatched bases: 7. The CDR3 loop spans 15 amino acids. The source of this sequence is an adult with mismatch repair-deficient cancer. The material sequenced was peripheral blood, taken 44 weeks after starting pembrolizumab. The chain couples TRBV7-9 to TRBJ2-7, with 11 bases matching TRBD2. CDR3 coding DNA: TGTGCCAGCAGTATAGCGGGAGGGCCAAGCTACGAGCAGTACTTC. This gives the protein CASSIAGGPSYEQYF. Using reference TRBV7-9 and TRBJ2-7 for the parts outside the CDR3, the full variable domain is DTGVSQNPRHKITKRGQNVTFRCDPISEHNRLYWYRQTLGQGPEFLTYFQNEAQLEKSRLLSDRFSAERPKGSFSTLEIQRTEQGDSAMYLCASSIAGGPSYEQYFGPGTRLTVT.